This TCR beta chain was identified during a study of OX40 agonist ivuxolimab in advanced cancers. Study outcomes and limitations: Doses of 0.1 to 3.0 mg/kg were accompanied by clonal expansion of CD4+ and CD8+ blood T cells by week 6.

Systemic immunosuppression or a history of autoimmune disease excluded patients. To note about this clone: The antigen is undetermined.

Profiling relied on immunoSEQ multiplex PCR, and the TCRdb table lists in-frame clones only, not all of them. The sample consists of more than 65,000 clones, about 85% of them appearing once. The source material was CD4+ or CD8+ T cells sorted from blood, sampled in a trial of the OX40 agonist ivuxolimab. The sequence derives from an adult with an advanced solid tumor such as melanoma, head and neck, liver or kidney cancer.

This CDR3 is CAIAREGQAYSPLHF. In DNA form, the CDR3 reads TGCGCCATCGCACGTGAGGGACAGGCTTATTCACCCCTCCACTTT. The chain combines TRBV10-1 with TRBJ1-6, with TRBD1 identical over 8 bases. The CDR3 totals 15 residues. Trimming removed 10 bases from V and 8 bases from J; junction bases left unmatched: 13. Germline CDR1 is WNHNN and CDR2 is SYGVQD (reference sequence).